This TCR beta chain stems from a study of beta chain features in type 1 diabetes. As to this clone: The antigen is not known.

Purity of each sorted population was above 98%. Expressed TCRB transcripts were sequenced because the isolated RNA had all been reverse transcribed beforehand. Produced via immunoSEQ multiplex PCR; TCRdb's table is partial and in-frame only. Of approximately 160,000 clones in the sample, around 10% were seen once. Broader study findings: A moderate, significant TCRB CDR3 shortening appeared in type 1 diabetes across four CD4+ subsets.

Looked up from germline, CDR1 is SGHTA and CDR2 is FQGNSA. The CDR3 has 17 residues. The V segment lost 1 base and the J segment 0 bases; nucleotides outside the gene matches: 6. Sequenced sample: central memory CD4+ T cells from blood. This TCR was recovered from a man aged 25-45 years with type 1 diabetes. V gene TRBV7-2 combines with J gene TRBJ2-1; TRBD2 agrees at 7 bases. CDR3 in amino acids: CASSLVGGGSSYNEQFF. CDR3 nucleotides: TGTGCCAGCAGCTTAGTTGGTGGCGGGAGCTCCTACAATGAGCAGTTCTTC.